This is a list of T cell receptor beta chains from one sample in a study of technical replicates of blood from a few donors. This table comes from immunoSEQ multiplex PCR, and its TCRdb copy is limited to in-frame clones, with some not included. The repertoire includes roughly 45,000 clones, roughly 92% of them detected once, and about 3.6% sits in the top ten. The specimen was PBMCs. These receptor sequences come from a human donor in good health. Some clones in this sample may be carry-over from other donors' samples. Both conserved end residues are part of each CDR3. D genes are given only for firm matches. Clone size is given for some rows only: seen once, a few or many times, or a class if the clone is expanded.

CASSYLAGGAGELFF | TGTGCCAGCAGCTACCTGGCGGGGGGGGCCGGGGAGCTGTTTTTT | TRBV6-1 | TRBD2 | TRBJ2-2 | .
CASSVDGQGISEQYF | TGTGCCAGCAGCGTAGACGGGCAGGGAATATCCGAGCAGTACTTC | TRBV9 | . | TRBJ2-7 | .
CAWSRGFTGELFF | TGTGCCTGGAGTCGGGGATTCACCGGGGAGCTGTTTTTT | TRBV30 | . | TRBJ2-2 | .
CAWVSDRVDSPLHF | TGTGCCTGGGTTTCGGACAGGGTCGATTCACCCCTCCACTTT | TRBV30 | TRBD1 | TRBJ1-6 | .
CASSLGPYDKQYF | TGTGCCAGCAGCTTAGGGCCGTACGACAAGCAGTACTTC | TRBV7-2 | . | TRBJ2-7 | few
CSAFRGTEAFF | TGCAGTGCTTTCCGGGGCACTGAAGCTTTCTTT | TRBV20-1 | . | TRBJ1-1 | .
CASSSFDRGSNQPQHF | TGTGCCAGCAGTTCGTTTGACAGGGGAAGCAATCAGCCCCAGCATTTT | TRBV27 | TRBD1 | TRBJ1-5 | .
CASSPQGAGANVLTF | TGTGCCAGCAGCCCGCAGGGGGCCGGGGCCAACGTCCTGACTTTC | TRBV6-5 | TRBD1 | TRBJ2-6 | .
CASSPLGRLLTDTQYF | TGTGCCAGCTCTCCACTCGGGAGACTTTTGACAGATACGCAGTATTTT | TRBV6-6 | . | TRBJ2-3 | .
CATSRGPGPETQYF | TGTGCCACCAGTAGGGGTCCCGGGCCAGAGACCCAGTACTTC | TRBV15 | . | TRBJ2-5 | .
CASSLTGGYGYTF | TGTGCCAGCAGCTTAACGGGAGGCTATGGCTACACCTTC | TRBV7-9 | . | TRBJ1-2 | few
CASSQLESISAQYF | TGCGCCAGCAGCCAACTAGAGTCCATCTCGGCCCAGTACTTC | TRBV4-1 | . | TRBJ2-5 | .
CASSPQGGDEKLFF | TGTGCCAGCAGTCCACAGGGGGGAGATGAAAAACTGTTTTTT | TRBV6-6 | TRBD1 | TRBJ1-4 | .
CASSLRVGRGPNYGYTF | TGTGCCAGCAGCTTGCGCGTTGGCAGGGGGCCCAACTATGGCTACACCTTC | TRBV5-8 | TRBD1 | TRBJ1-2 | once